This TCR beta chain was profiled in a study of a mutant IDH1 vaccine in newly diagnosed glioma. Study-wide context: The V12 visit happened in week 35, and the V13 visit happened in week 47. Study-wide results and caveats: Most patients, around 93%, showed vaccine-induced immune responses.

As concerns this clone: Its antigen remains unidentified.

Method: immunoSEQ multiplex PCR; TCRdb's copy keeps in-frame clones and lacks some. The table has some 60,000 clones, roughly 76% seen once. The time point was: week 35, safety follow-up. Vaccinated patients received 300 ug of mutant IDH1 20-mer peptide per dose, with topical imiquimod. Trimming pared 1 base from V and 5 bases from J, leaving 10 bases between. The CDR3 loop spans 14 amino acids. Germline V CDR1 and CDR2: LGHNA, YSLEER. Specimen: PBMCs, collected from a glioma patient whose treatment included an IDH1 peptide vaccine. This receptor was taken from a man aged 40-49 years with glioma. The V gene is TRBV4-3, the J gene TRBJ2-3; D tentatively fits TRBD1 or TRBD2 (6 bases each). The chain's CDR3 is CASSQAGGGDTQYF. In nucleotides, the CDR3 is TGCGCCAGCAGCCAAGCCGGAGGGGGAGATACGCAGTATTTT.